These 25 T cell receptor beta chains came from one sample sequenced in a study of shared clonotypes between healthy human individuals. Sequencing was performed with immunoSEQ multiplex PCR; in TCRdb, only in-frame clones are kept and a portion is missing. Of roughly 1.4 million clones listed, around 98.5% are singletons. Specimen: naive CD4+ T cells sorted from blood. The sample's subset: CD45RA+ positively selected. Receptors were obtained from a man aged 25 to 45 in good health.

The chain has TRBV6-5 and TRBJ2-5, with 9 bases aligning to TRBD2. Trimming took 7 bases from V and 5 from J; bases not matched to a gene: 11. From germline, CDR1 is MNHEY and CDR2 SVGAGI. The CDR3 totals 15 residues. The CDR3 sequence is CASTGGGRVRETQYF. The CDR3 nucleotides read TGTGCCAGCACTGGGGGCGGGAGGGTTCGCGAGACCCAGTACTTC.

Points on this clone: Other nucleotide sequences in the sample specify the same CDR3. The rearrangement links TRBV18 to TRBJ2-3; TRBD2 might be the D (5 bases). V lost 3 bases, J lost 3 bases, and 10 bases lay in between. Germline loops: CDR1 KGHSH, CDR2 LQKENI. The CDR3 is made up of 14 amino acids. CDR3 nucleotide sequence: TGTGCCAGCTCACCCGGCTCGGGAACAGATACGCAGTATTTT. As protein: CASSPGSGTDTQYF.

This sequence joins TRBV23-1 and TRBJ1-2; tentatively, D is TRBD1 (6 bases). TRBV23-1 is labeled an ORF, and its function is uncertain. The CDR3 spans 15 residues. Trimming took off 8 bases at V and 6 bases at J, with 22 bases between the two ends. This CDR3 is CASGLRAGEGDGYTF. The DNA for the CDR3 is TGCGCCAGCGGGCTCCGCGCAGGGGAGGGAGATGGCTACACCTTC.

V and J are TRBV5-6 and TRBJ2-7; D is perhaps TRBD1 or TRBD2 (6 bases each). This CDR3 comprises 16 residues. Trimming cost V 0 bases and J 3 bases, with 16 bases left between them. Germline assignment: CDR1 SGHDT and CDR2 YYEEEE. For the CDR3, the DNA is TGTGCCAGCAGCTTGGCGGGGGCGGGACGGAACTACGAGCAGTACTTC. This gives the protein CASSLAGAGRNYEQYF.

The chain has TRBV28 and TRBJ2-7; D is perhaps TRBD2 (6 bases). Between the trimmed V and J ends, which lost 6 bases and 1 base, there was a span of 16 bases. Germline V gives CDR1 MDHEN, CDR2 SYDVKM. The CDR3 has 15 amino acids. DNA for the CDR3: TGTGCCAGCAGCCCGGGACTCGGCTTTTCCTACGAGCAGTACTTC. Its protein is CASSPGLGFSYEQYF.

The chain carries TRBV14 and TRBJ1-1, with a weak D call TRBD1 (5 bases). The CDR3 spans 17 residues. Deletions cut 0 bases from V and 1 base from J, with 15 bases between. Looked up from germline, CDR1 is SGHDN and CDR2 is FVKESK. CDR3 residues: CASSQDVRGLGNTEAFF. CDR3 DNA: TGTGCCAGCAGCCAAGATGTTAGGGGCTTGGGGAACACTGAAGCTTTCTTT.

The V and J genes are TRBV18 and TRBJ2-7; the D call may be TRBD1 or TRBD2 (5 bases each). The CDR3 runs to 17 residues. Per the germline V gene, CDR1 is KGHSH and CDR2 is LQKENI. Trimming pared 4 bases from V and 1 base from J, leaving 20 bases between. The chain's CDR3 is CASSLPSTGPQSYEQYF. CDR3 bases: TGTGCCAGCTCACTTCCCTCGACGGGGCCCCAATCCTACGAGCAGTACTTC.

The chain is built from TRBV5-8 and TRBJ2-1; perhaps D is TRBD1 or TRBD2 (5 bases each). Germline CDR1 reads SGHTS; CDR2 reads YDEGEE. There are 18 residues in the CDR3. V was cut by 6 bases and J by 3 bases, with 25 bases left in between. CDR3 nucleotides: TGTGCCAGCACCACCCCAGGCGGACGAGGGGATGACTACAATGAGCAGTTCTTC. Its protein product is CASTTPGGRGDDYNEQFF.

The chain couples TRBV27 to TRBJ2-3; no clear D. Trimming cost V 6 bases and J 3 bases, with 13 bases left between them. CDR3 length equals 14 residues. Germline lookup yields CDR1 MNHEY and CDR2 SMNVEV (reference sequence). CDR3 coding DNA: TGTGCCAGCAGCTTCGGGCATGGTACAGATACGCAGTATTTT. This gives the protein CASSFGHGTDTQYF.

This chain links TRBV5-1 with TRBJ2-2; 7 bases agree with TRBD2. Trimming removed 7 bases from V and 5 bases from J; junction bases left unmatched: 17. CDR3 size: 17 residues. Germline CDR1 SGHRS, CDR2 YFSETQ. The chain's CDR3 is CASGTDTSVKGTGELFF. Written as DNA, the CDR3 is TGCGCCAGCGGGACCGATACTAGCGTCAAGGGGACCGGGGAGCTGTTTTTT.

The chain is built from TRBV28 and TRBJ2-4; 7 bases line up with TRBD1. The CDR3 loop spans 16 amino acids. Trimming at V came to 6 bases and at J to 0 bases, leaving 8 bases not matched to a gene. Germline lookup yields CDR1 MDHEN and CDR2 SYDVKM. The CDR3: CASSPGGSLAKNIQYF. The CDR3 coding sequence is TGTGCCAGCAGCCCAGGGGGATCTCTAGCCAAAAACATTCAGTACTTC.

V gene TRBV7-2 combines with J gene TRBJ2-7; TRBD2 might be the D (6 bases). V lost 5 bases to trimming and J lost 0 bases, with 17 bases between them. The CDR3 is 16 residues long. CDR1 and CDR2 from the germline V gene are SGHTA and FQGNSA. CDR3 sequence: CASSRTPGTGSYEQYF. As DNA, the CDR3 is TGTGCCAGCAGCCGTACTCCAGGGACTGGCTCCTACGAGCAGTACTTC.

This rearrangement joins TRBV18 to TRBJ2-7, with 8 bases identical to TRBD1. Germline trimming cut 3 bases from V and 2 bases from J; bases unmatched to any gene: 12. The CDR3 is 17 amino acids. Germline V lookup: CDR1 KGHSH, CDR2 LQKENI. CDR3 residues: CASSPLDRGSRTYEQYF. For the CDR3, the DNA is TGTGCCAGCTCACCCCTCGACAGGGGATCTCGGACCTACGAGCAGTACTTC. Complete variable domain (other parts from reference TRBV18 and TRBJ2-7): NAGVMQNPRHLVRRRGQEARLRCSPMKGHSHVYWYRQLPEEGLKFMVYLQKENIIDESGMPKERFSAEFPKEGPSILRIQQVVRGDSAAYFCASSPLDRGSRTYEQYFGPGTRLTVT.

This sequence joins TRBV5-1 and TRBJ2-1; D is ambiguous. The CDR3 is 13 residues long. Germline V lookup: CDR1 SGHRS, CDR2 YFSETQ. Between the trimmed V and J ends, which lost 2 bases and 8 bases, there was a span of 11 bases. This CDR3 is CASSFSGIHEQFF. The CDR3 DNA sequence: TGCGCCAGCAGCTTTTCGGGTATCCATGAGCAGTTCTTC.

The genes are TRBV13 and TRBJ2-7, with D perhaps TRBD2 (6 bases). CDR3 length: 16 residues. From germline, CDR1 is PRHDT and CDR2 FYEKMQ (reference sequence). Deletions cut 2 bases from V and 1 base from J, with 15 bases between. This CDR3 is CASSLLVSGESYEQYF. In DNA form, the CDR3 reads TGTGCCAGCAGCTTACTCGTGTCGGGGGAATCCTACGAGCAGTACTTC.

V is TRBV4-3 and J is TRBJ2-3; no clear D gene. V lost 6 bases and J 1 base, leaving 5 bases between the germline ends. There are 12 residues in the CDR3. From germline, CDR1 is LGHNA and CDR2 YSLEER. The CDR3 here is CASRGGTDTQYF. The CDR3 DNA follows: TGCGCCAGCAGGGGCGGCACAGATACGCAGTATTTT.

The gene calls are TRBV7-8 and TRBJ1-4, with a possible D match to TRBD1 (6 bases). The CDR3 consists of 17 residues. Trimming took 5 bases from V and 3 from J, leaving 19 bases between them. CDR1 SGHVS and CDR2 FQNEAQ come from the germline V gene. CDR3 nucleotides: TGTGCCAGCAGCCCAAACCCCACAGGGATTGCTAATGAAAAACTGTTTTTT. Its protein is CASSPNPTGIANEKLFF. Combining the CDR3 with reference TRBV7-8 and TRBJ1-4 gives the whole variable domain GAGVSQSPRYKVAKRGQDVALRCDPISGHVSLFWYQQALGQGPEFLTYFQNEAQLDKSGLPSDRFFAERPEGSVSTLKIQRTQQEDSAVYLCASSPNPTGIANEKLFFGSGTQLSVL.

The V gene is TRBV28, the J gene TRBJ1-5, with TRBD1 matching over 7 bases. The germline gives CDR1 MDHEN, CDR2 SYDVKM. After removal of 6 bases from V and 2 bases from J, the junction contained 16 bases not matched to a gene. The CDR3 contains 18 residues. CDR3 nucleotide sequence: TGTGCCAGCAGCTCTTCCCCCCGACAGGGCCGGGGCAATCAGCCCCAGCATTTT. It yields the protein CASSSSPRQGRGNQPQHF.

The CDR3 loop is CASSVSVNTGELFF. CDR3 bases: TGTGCCAGCAGCGTCAGCGTGAACACCGGGGAGCTGTTTTTT. The chain recombines TRBV7-3 with TRBJ2-2; D gene ambiguous. CDR1 SGHTA and CDR2 FQGTGA come from the germline V gene. The ends were cut back, 5 bases at V and 1 base at J, with 8 bases in the middle. The CDR3 is 14 residues long.

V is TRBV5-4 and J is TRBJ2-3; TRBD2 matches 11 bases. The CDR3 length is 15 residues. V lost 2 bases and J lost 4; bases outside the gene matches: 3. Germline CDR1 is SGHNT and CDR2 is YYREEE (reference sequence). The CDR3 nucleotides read TGTGCCAGCAGCTTACTAGCGGGAGCCCCAGATACGCAGTATTTT. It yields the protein CASSLLAGAPDTQYF.

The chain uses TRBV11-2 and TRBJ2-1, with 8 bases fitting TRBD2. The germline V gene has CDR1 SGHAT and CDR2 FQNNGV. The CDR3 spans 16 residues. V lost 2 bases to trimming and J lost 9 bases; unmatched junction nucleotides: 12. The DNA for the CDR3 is TGTGCCAGCAGCTTACTTGGCGTCGGGGGGGGAAGTGAGCAGTTCTTC. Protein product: CASSLLGVGGGSEQFF.

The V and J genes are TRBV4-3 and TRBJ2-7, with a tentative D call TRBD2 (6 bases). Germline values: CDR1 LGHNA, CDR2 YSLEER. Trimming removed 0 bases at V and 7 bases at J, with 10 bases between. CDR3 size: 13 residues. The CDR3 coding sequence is TGCGCCAGCAGCCAAGAAGAGGAGGGGGAGCAGTACTTC. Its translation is CASSQEEEGEQYF.

The CDR3: CASSSGTGHEQYF. CDR3 DNA: TGCGCCAGCAGCTCCGGGACAGGCCACGAGCAGTACTTC. V usage is TRBV5-1 and J usage is TRBJ2-7, with 8 bases that match TRBD1. The length of the CDR3 is 13 residues. The J segment lost 5 bases and the V segment lost 3 bases, leaving 4 bases of the junction unmatched. Germline V gene lookup returns CDR1 SGHRS and CDR2 YFSETQ.

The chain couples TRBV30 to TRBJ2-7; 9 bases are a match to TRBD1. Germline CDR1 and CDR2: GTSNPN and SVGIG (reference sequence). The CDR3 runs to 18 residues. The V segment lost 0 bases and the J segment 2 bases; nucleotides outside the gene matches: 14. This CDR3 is CAWSVRGAGQGLTYEQYF. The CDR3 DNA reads TGTGCCTGGAGTGTACGTGGCGCCGGACAGGGGTTAACCTACGAGCAGTACTTC.

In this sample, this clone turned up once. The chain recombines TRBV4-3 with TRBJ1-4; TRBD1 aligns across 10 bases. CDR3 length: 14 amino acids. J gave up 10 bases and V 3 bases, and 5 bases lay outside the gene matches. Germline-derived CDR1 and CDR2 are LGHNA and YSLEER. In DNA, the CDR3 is TGCGCCAGCAGCCAGACAGGGGGCTTTGGAAAACTGTTTTTT. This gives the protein CASSQTGGFGKLFF.